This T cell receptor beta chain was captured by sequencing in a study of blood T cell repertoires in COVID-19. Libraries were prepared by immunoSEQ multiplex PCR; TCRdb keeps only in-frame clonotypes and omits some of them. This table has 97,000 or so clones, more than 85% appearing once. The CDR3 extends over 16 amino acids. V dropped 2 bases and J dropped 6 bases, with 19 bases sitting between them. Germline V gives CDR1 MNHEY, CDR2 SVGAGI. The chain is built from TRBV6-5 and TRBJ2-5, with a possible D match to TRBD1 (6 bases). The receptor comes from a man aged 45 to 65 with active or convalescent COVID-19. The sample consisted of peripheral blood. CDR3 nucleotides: TGTGCCAGCAGTTACGGGGGCGAGGCAGGGGCCAAGACCCAGTACTTC. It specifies CASSYGGEAGAKTQYF.